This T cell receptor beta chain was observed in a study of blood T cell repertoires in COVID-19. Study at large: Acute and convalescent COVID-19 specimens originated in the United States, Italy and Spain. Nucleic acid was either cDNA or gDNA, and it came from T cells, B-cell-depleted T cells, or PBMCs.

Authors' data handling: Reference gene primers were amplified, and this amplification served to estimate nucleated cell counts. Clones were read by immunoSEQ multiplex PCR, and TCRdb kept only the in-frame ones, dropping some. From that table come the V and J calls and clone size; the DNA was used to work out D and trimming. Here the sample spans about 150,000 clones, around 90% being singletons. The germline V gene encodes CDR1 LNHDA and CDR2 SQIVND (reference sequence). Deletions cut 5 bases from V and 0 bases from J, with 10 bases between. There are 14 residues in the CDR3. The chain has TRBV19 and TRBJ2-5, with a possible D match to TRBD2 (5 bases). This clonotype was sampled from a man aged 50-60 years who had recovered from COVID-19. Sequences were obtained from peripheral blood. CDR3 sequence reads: CASSGSLYQETQYF. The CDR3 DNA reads TGTGCCAGTAGTGGGAGTTTGTACCAAGAGACCCAGTACTTC.